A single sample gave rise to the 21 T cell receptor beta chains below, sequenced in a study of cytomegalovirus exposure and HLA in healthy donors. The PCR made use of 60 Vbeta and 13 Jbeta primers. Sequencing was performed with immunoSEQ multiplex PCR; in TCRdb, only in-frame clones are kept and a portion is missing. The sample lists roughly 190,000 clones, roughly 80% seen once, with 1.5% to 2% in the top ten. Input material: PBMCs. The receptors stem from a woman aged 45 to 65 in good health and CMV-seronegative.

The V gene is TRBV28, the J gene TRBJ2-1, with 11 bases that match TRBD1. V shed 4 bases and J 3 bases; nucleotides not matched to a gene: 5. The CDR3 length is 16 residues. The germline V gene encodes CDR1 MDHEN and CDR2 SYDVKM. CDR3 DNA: TGTGCCAGCAGTTCAGTCGGGACAGGGGGCTACAATGAGCAGTTCTTC. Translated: CASSSVGTGGYNEQFF.

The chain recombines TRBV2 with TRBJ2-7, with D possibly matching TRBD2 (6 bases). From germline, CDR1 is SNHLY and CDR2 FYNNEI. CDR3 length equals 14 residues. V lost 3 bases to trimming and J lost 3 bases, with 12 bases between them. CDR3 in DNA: TGTGCCAGCAGTGAGGGACTGATGATCTACGAGCAGTACTTC. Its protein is CASSEGLMIYEQYF.

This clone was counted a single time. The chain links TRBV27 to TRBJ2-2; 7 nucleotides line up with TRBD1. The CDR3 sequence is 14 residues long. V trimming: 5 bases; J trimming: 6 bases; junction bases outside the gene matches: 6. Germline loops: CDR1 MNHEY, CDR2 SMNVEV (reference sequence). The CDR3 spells CASSPRQGPGELFF. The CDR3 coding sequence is TGTGCCAGCAGTCCGCGACAGGGCCCCGGGGAGCTGTTTTTT.

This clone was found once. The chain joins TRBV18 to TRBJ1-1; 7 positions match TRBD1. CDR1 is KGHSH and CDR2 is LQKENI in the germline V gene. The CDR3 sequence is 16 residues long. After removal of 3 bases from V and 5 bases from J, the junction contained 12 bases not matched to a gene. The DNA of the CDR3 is TGTGCCAGCTCACCGGGTAGGGGGCGCGGGATAACTGAAGCTTTCTTT. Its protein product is CASSPGRGRGITEAFF.

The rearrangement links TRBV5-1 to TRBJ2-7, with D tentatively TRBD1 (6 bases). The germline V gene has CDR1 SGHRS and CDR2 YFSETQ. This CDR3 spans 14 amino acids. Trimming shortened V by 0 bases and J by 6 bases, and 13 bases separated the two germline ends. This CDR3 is CASSLDGRGIEQYF. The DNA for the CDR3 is TGCGCCAGCAGCTTGGATGGCAGGGGAATCGAGCAGTACTTC.

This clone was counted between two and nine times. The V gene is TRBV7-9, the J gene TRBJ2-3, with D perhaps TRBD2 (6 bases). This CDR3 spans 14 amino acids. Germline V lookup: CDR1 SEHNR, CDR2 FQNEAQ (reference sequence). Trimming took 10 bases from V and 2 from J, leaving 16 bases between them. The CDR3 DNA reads TGTGCCACCGCCCGGGACTCCAACACAGATACGCAGTATTTT. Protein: CATARDSNTDTQYF.

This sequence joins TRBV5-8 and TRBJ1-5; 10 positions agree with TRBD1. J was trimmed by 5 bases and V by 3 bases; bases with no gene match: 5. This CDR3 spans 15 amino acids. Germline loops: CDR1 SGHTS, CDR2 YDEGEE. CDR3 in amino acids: CASSSLGQGYQPQHF. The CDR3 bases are TGTGCCAGCAGCTCGCTGGGACAGGGGTATCAGCCCCAGCATTTT.

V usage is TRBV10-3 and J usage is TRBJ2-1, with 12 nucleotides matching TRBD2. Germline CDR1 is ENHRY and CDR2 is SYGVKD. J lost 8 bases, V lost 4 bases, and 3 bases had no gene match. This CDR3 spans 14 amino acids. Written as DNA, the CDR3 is TGTGCCATCAGTGGACTAGCGGGAGAAGATGAGCAGTTCTTC. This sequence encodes CAISGLAGEDEQFF.

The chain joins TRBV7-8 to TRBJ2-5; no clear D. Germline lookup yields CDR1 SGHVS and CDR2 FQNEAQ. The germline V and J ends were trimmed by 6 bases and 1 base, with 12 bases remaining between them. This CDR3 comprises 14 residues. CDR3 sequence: CASRSFSVQETQYF. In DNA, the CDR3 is TGTGCCAGCAGGTCGTTTTCAGTCCAAGAGACCCAGTACTTC.

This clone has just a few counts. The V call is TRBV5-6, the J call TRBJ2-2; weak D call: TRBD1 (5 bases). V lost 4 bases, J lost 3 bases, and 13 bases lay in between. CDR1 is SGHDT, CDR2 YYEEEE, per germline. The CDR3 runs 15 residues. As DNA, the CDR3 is TGTGCCAGCAGCCCGCTCACAGGTGACACCGGGGAGCTGTTTTTT. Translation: CASSPLTGDTGELFF.

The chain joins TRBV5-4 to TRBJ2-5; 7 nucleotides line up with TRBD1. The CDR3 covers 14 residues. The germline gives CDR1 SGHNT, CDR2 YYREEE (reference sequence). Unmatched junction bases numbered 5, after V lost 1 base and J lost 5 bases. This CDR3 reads CASSLQGVGETQYF. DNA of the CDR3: TGTGCCAGCAGCTTGCAGGGGGTAGGGGAGACCCAGTACTTC.

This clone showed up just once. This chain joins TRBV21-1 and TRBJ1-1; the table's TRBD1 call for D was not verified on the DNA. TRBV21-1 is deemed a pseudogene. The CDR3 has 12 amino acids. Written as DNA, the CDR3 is TGTGCCAGCAGCAAAGAGACAGTAGAAGCTTTCTTT. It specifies CASSKETVEAFF.

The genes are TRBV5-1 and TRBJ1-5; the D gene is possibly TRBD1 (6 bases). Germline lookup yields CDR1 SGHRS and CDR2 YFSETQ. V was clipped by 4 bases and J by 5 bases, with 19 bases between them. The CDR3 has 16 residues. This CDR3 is CASSDGGPQGDQPQHF. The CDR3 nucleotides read TGCGCCAGCAGCGACGGGGGGCCTCAGGGAGATCAGCCCCAGCATTTT.

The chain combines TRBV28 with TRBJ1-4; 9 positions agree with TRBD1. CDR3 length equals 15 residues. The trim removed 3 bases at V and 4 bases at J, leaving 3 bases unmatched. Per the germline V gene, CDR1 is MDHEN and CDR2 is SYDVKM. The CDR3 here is CASSFDRGNNEKLFF. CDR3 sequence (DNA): TGTGCCAGCAGTTTCGACAGGGGGAATAATGAAAAACTGTTTTTT. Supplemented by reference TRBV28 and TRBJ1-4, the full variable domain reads DVKVTQSSRYLVKRTGEKVFLECVQDMDHENMFWYRQDPGLGLRLIYFSYDVKMKEKGDIPEGYSVSREKKERFSLILESASTNQTSMYLCASSFDRGNNEKLFFGSGTQLSVL.

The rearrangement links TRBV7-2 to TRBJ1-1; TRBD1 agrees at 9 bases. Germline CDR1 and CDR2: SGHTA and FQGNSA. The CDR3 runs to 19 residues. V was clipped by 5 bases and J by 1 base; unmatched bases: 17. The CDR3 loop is CASSTRKVGQGTRNTEAFF. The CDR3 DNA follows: TGTGCCAGCAGCACGCGCAAAGTTGGACAGGGGACCCGGAACACTGAAGCTTTCTTT. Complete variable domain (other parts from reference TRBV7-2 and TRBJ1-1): GAGVSQSPSNKVTEKGKDVELRCDPISGHTALYWYRQSLGQGLEFLIYFQGNSAPDKSGLPSDRFSAERTGGSVSTLTIQRTQQEDSAVYLCASSTRKVGQGTRNTEAFFGQGTRLTVV.

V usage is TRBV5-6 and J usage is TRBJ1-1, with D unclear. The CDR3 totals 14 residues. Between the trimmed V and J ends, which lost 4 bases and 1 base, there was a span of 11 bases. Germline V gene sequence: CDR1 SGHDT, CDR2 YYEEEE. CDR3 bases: TGTGCCAGCAGCCTACAACTACCGAACACTGAAGCTTTCTTT. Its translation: CASSLQLPNTEAFF.

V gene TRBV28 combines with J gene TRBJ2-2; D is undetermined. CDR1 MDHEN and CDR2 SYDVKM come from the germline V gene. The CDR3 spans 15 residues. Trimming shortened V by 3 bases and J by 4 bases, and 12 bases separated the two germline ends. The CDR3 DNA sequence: TGTGCCAGCAGTTTCCGCGGCCCACTCACCGGGGAGCTGTTTTTT. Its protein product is CASSFRGPLTGELFF.

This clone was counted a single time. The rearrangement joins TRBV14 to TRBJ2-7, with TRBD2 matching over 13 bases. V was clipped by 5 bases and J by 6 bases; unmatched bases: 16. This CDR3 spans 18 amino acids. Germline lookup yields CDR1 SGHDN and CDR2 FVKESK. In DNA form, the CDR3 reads TGTGCCAGCAGCTTCGGACTAGCGGGGGCCGTCCGGGGCCCCGAGCAGTACTTC. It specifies CASSFGLAGAVRGPEQYF.

CDR3 loop: CASSYDRGTEAFF. CDR3 nucleotide sequence: TGTGCCAGCAGTTATGACAGGGGCACTGAAGCTTTCTTT. This sequence joins TRBV5-4 and TRBJ1-1; TRBD1 matches at 8 bases. The CDR3 totals 13 residues. The V gene's germline CDR1 is SGHNT and CDR2 YYREEE (reference sequence). The trim removed 5 bases at V and 4 bases at J, leaving 4 bases unmatched.

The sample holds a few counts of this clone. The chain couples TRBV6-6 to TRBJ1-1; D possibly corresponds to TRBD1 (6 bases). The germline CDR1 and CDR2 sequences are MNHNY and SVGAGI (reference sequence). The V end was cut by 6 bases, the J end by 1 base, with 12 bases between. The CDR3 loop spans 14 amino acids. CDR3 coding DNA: TGTGCCAGCAGGCCCCGACAGGAGAACACTGAAGCTTTCTTT. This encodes CASRPRQENTEAFF.

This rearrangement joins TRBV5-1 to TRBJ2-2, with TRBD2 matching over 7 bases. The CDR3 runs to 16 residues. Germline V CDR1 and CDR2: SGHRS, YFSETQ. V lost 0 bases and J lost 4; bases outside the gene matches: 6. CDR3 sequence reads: CASSLGLAIITGELFF. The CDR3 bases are TGCGCCAGCAGCTTGGGACTAGCTATCATCACCGGGGAGCTGTTTTTT.